The clone carrying this T cell receptor beta chain was observed a handful of times. Germline CDR1 SEHNR, CDR2 FQNEAQ (reference sequence). CDR3 length: 14 amino acids. With 1 base removed from V and 5 bases from J, the gap between germline ends came to 9 bases. The authors ran a second PCR of 7 to 11 cycles using a sample-barcoded 5' primer and a J-beta primer mix. TCRdb processed the 5' RACE reads anew with MiXCR; each CDR3 protein has one entry. The sample records about a million distinct CDR3 sequences, roughly 52% being singletons. Each sample had at least 6 million PBMCs isolated. The data were taken from a study of blood T cells in healthy people across ages.

Sequenced: blood. This clonotype originated in a man aged 25 to 45 in good health. The rearrangement links TRBV7-9 to TRBJ2-1, with a weak D call TRBD1 (5 bases). CDR3 bases: TGTGCCAGCAGCTTAGGTCCCAGGGACAATGAGCAGTTCTTC. Residues: CASSLGPRDNEQFF.